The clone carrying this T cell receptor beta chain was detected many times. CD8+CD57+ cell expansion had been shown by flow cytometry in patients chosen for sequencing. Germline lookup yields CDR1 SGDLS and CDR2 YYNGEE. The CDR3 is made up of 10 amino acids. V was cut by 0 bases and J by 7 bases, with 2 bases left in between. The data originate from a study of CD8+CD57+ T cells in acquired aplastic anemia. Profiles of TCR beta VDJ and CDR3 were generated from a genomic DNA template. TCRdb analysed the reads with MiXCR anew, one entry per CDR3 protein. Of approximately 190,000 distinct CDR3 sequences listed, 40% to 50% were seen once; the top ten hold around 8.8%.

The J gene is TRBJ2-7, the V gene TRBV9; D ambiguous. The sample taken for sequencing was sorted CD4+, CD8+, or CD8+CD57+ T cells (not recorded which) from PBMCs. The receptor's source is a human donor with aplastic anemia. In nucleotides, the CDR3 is TGTGCCAGCAGCGTAGGGGAGCAGTACTTC. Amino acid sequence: CASSVGEQYF.